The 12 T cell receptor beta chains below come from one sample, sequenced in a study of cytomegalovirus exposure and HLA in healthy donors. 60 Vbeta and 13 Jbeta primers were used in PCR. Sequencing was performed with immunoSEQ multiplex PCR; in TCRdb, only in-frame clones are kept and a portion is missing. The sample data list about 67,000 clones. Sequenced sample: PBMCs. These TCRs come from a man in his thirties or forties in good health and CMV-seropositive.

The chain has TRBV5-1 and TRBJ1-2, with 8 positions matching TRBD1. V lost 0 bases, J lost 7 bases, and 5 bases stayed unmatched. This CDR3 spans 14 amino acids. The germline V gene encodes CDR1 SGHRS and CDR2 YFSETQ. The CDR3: CASSLVAGGSGYTF. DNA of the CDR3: TGCGCCAGCAGCTTGGTTGCAGGGGGCTCTGGCTACACCTTC.

CDR3 protein: CSVVSSYNEQFF. The CDR3 DNA reads TGCAGCGTTGTTAGCTCCTACAATGAGCAGTTCTTC. J is TRBJ2-1 and V is TRBV29-1; D gene ambiguous. Deletions cut 4 bases from V and 0 bases from J, with 4 bases between. The CDR3 loop spans 12 amino acids. Looked up from germline, CDR1 is SQVTM and CDR2 is ANQGSEA.

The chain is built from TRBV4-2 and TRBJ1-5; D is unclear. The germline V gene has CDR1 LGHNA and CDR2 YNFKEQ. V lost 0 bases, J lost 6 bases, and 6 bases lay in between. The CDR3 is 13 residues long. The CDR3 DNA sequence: TGTGCCAGCAGCCAAGATCTCGGTCAGCCCCAGCATTTT. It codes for CASSQDLGQPQHF.

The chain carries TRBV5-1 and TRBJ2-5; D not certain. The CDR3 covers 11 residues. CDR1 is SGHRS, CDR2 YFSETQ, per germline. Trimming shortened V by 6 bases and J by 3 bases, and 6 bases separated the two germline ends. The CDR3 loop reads CASKLEETQYF. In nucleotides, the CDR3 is TGCGCCAGCAAACTGGAAGAGACCCAGTACTTC.

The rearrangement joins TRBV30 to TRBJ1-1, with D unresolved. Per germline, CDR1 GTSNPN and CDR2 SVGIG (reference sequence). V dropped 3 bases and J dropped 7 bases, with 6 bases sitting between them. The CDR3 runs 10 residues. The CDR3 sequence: CAWREIEAFF. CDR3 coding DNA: TGTGCCTGGAGAGAGATTGAAGCTTTCTTT.

CDR3 loop: CASSQDLGLAGYEQYF. The CDR3 DNA is TGTGCCAGCAGCCAAGATCTAGGACTAGCGGGCTACGAGCAGTACTTC. The chain recombines TRBV4-2 with TRBJ2-5, with 11 bases aligning to TRBD2. The tail of the sequence fits TRBJ2-7 better, so the J call may be wrong. The CDR3 has 16 residues. Germline loops: CDR1 LGHNA, CDR2 YNFKEQ.

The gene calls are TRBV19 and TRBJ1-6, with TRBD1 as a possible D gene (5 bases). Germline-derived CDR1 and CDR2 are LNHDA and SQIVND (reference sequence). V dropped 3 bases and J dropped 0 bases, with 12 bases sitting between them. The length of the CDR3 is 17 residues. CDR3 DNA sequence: TGTGCCAGTAGTATTCAGGGATGGAGCTCCTATAATTCACCCCTCCACTTT. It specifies CASSIQGWSSYNSPLHF.

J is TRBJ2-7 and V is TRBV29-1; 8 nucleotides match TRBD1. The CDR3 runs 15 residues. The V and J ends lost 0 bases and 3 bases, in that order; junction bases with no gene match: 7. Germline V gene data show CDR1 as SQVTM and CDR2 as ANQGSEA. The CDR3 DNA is TGCAGCGTTGAAGACTCGGCAGGGGGCTTCTACGAGCAGTACTTC. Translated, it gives CSVEDSAGGFYEQYF.

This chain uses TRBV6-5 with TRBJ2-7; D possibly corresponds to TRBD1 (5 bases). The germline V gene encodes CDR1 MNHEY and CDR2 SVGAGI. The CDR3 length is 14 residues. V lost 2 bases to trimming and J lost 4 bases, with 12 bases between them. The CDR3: CASSYRGFPYEQYF. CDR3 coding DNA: TGTGCCAGCAGTTACAGGGGCTTTCCGTACGAGCAGTACTTC.

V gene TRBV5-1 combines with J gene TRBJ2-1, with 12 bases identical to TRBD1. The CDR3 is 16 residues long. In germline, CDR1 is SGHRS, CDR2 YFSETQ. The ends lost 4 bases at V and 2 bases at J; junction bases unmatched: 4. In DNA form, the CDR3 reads TGCGCCAGCAGCGGTGGGACAGGGGGCCCCTACAATGAGCAGTTCTTC. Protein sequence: CASSGGTGGPYNEQFF. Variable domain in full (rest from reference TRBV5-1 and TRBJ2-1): KAGVTQTPRYLIKTRGQQVTLSCSPISGHRSVSWYQQTPGQGLQFLFEYFSETQRNKGNFPGRFSGRQFSNSRSEMNVSTLELGDSALYLCASSGGTGGPYNEQFFGPGTRLTVL.

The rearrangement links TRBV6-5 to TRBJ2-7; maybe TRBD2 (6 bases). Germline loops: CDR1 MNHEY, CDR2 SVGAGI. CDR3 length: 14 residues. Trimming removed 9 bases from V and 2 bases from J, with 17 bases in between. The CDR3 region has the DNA TGTGCCAGTGGACAAAGCGGAGGGGCCTACGAGCAGTACTTC. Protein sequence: CASGQSGGAYEQYF.

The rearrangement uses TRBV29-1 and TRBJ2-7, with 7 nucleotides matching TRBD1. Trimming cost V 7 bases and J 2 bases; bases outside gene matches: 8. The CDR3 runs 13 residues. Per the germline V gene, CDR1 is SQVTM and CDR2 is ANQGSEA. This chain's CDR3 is CSGTRDSPYEQYF. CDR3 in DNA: TGCAGCGGCACTAGGGACAGTCCCTACGAGCAGTACTTC.